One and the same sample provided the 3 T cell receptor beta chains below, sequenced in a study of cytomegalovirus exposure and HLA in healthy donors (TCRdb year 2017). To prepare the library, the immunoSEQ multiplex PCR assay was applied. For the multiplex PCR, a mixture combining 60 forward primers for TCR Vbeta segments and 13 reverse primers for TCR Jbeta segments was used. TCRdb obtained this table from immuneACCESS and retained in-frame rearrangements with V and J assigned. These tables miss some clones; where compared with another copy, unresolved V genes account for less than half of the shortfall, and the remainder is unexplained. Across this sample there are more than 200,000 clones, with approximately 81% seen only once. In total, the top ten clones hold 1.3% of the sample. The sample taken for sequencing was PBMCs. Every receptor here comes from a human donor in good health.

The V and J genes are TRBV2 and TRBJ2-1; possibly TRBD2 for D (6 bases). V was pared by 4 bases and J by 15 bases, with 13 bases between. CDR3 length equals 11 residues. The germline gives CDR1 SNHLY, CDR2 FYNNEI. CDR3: CASSGLGRRFF. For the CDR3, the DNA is TGTGCCAGCAGTGGACTAGGGAGACGGTTCTTC.

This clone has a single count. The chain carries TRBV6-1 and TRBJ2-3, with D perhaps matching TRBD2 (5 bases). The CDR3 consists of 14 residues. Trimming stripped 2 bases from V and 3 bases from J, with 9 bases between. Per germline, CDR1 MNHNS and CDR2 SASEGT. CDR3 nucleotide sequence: TGTGCCAGCAGTGAACAGCGGATGACAGATACGCAGTATTTT. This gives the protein CASSEQRMTDTQYF.

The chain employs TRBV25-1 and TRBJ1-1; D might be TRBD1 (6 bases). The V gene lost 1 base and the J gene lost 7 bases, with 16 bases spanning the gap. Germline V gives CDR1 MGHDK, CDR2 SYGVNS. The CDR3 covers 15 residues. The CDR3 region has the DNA TGTGCCAGCAGTGAATCAACAGGGATTCCGCGTGAAGCTTTCTTT. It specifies CASSESTGIPREAFF.